This TCR beta chain is from a study of blood T cell repertoires in COVID-19 (dated by TCRdb to the early 2020s). Background on the whole study: The collaborator samples originated in the United States, Italy and Spain and spanned the acute and convalescent phases of COVID-19. The material from the prospective study consisted of cDNA or gDNA derived from T cells, B-cell-depleted T cells, or PBMCs. Deeply sampled blood TCRbeta repertoires from subjects exposed to, actively infected with, or recovered from COVID-19 were included in the dataset. The repertoires were made available in a free public database intended to serve as a resource for research on the immune response to SARS-CoV-2. Samples were obtained from the ongoing ImmuneRACE study (first 160 participants) and from 1,254 subjects provided by 6 global collaborators. Sample metadata almost always included a de-identified subject ID, COVID-19 status, age in years and sex. Where HLA class I and class II types were available, the types were taken from metadata supplied by the sample provider, not from assay-based typing.

Details on this clone: Its antigen remains undetermined. Per-base qualities were not stored, and no clone one base away is much larger.

Each collaborating institution followed its own protocols to collect whole blood in K2EDTA tubes. Collaborator samples were shipped for TCRbeta analysis as frozen whole blood, isolated PBMCs, or DNA extracted from either sample type. Here V drops 1 base and J drops 2 bases, and the junction holds 2 bases not matched to any gene. Reading from cysteine to phenylalanine, the CDR3 counts 16 amino acids. The retained sequence is limited to the CDR3, 48 bases, with the frame set at the first base. According to the germline V gene (reference sequence), CDR1 reads MNHEY and CDR2 reads SMNVEV. TCRbeta CDR3 regions were amplified from genomic DNA by means of the immunoSEQ Assay, a bias-controlled multiplex PCR. Per the source publication's procedure: Nucleated cell counts per sample were estimated from amplification of reference gene primers within the assay. Sequence reads were collapsed and filtered to measure the absolute abundance of every unique TCRbeta CDR3 rearrangement. Productive Simpson clonality was computed per sample as the square root of Simpson's diversity index over productive rearrangements. In TCRdb, the immuneACCESS table is reduced to in-frame sequences with V and J assigned. These tables do not hold every clone; where another copy was compared, an unresolved V gene accounts for under half, and the others remain unexplained. From that table come the V and J calls and clone size; the DNA was used to work out D and trimming. The sample records roughly 200,000 clones, 81% of which are singletons. Roughly 8% of the sample is in the top ten clones.

Results the study describes overall, beyond this receptor: How much clinical and demographic metadata was included differed by source and by participant, and the metadata was provided uncurated.

This chain is built from TRBV27 and TRBJ2-1; 10 bases in between match TRBD2. The sequenced sample was peripheral blood. The receptor was isolated from an elderly woman with acute or convalescent COVID-19. The CDR3 sequence is CASSLFSGGTYNEQFF. The nucleotides are TGTGCCAGCAGTTTATTTAGCGGGGGGACCTACAATGAGCAGTTCTTC.